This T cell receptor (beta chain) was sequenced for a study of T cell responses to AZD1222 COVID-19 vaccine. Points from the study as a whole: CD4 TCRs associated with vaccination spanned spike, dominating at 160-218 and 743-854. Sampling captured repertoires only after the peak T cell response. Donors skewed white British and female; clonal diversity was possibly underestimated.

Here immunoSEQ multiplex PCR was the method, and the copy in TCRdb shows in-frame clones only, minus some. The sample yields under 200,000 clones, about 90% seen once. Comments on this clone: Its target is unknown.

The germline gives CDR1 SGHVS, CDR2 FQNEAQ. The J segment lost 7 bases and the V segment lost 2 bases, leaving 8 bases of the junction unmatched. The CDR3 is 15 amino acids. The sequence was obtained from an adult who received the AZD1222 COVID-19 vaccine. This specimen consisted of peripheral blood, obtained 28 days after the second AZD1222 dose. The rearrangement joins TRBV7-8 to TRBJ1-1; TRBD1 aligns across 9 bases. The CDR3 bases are TGTGCCAGCAGCTTAACCGGGACAGGGACTTATGAAGCTTTCTTT. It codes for CASSLTGTGTYEAFF.